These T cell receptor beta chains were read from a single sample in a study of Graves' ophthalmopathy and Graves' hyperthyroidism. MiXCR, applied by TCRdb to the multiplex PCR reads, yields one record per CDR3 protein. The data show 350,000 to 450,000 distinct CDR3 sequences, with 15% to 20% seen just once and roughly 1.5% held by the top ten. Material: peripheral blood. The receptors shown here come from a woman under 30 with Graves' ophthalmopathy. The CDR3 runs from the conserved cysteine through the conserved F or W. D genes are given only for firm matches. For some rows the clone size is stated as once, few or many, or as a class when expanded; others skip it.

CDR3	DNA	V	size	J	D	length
CASSLAQWRQGANTGELFF	TGTGCCAGCAGCTTAGCCCAATGGAGGCAGGGGGCGAACACCGGGGAGCTGTTTTTT	TRBV7-2	few	TRBJ2-2	TRBD1	19
CASREGGSNQPQHF	TGTGCCAGCAGGGAGGGTGGGAGCAATCAGCCCCAGCATTTT	TRBV6-2/TRBV6-3	many	TRBJ1-5	NA	14
CASRMTSGRYEQYF	TGTGCCAGCAGAATGACTAGCGGGAGATACGAGCAGTACTTC	TRBV6-1	few	TRBJ2-7	TRBD2	14
CASSHGTIFEAFF	TGTGCCAGCAGCCACGGGACAATATTTGAAGCTTTCTTT	TRBV6-2/TRBV6-3	NA	TRBJ1-1	NA	13
CASRWAGSNTEAFF	TGTGCCAGCCGTTGGGCGGGTTCGAACACTGAAGCTTTCTTT	TRBV6-2/TRBV6-3	many	TRBJ1-1	NA	14
CASSWGYGYTF	TGTGCCAGCTCCTGGGGTTATGGCTACACCTTC	TRBV6-1	many	TRBJ1-2	NA	11
CSGVSGRALREQYF	TGCAGTGGAGTAAGCGGGAGAGCATTGAGGGAGCAGTACTTC	TRBV20-1	many	TRBJ2-7	TRBD2	14
CASSQDDRGSYEQYF	TGTGCCAGCAGCCAAGATGACAGGGGAAGCTACGAGCAGTACTTC	TRBV4-2	many	TRBJ2-7	TRBD1	15
CASRSPGAGANQPQHF	TGTGCCAGCAGGTCCCCTGGGGCAGGGGCCAATCAGCCCCAGCATTTT	TRBV6-5	many	TRBJ1-5	NA	16
CASSQSNYGYTF	TGTGCCAGCAGTCAATCTAACTATGGCTACACCTTC	TRBV12-3/TRBV12-4	many	TRBJ1-2	NA	12
CASNGNSNQPQHF	TGTGCCAGCAACGGGAATAGCAATCAGCCCCAGCATTTT	TRBV2	many	TRBJ1-5	NA	13
CASSYDMRGYQETQYF	TGTGCCAGCAGTTACGATATGAGGGGGTACCAAGAGACCCAGTACTTC	TRBV6-5	once	TRBJ2-5	NA	16
CSARRISETQYF	TGCAGTGCCAGACGGATTAGTGAGACCCAGTACTTC	TRBV20-1	many	TRBJ2-5	NA	12
CAFSQGNYYGYTF	TGTGCCTTTTCCCAGGGGAACTACTATGGCTACACCTTC	TRBV30	NA	TRBJ1-2	NA	13
CASIPDGSGNSPLHF	TGTGCCAGCATACCCGACGGCTCGGGAAATTCACCCCTCCACTTT	TRBV12-3/TRBV12-4	many	TRBJ1-6	NA	15
CASRGQGGRGQPQHF	TGTGCCAGCAGGGGACAGGGGGGAAGGGGGCAGCCCCAGCATTTT	TRBV12-3/TRBV12-4	many	TRBJ1-5	TRBD1	15
CSARGGSYEQYF	TGCAGTGCTAGGGGGGGGTCCTACGAGCAGTACTTC	TRBV20-1	many	TRBJ2-7	TRBD2	12
CSASPQGETQYF	TGCAGTGCTAGCCCGCAGGGGGAGACCCAGTACTTC	TRBV20-1	many	TRBJ2-5	NA	12
CASREPGTGNTIYF	TGTGCCAGCAGGGAACCAGGGACTGGAAACACCATATATTTT	TRBV6-1	many	TRBJ1-3	NA	14
CSAGLAGYEQYF	TGCAGCGCAGGACTAGCGGGTTACGAGCAGTACTTC	TRBV29-1	many	TRBJ2-7	TRBD2	12
CASSSLGRRANSPYF	TGTGCCAGCAGTTCTCTGGGAAGGAGGGCGAACTCCCCGTACTTC	TRBV28	many	TRBJ2-7	NA	15
CASSDQVQETQYF	TGTGCCAGCAGTGACCAGGTCCAAGAGACCCAGTACTTC	TRBV2	few	TRBJ2-5	NA	13
CATSTPGQGDEQYF	TGTGCCACCAGTACTCCGGGACAGGGGGACGAGCAGTACTTC	TRBV24-1	many	TRBJ2-7	TRBD1	14
CASSASRGNTEAFF	TGTGCCAGCAGCGCCAGCAGGGGGAACACTGAAGCTTTCTTT	TRBV7-2	many	TRBJ1-1	NA	14
CASQGTSNTGELFF	TGTGCCAGTCAGGGTACCTCGAACACCGGGGAGCTGTTTTTT	TRBV25-1	many	TRBJ2-2	NA	14
CASSLRGPGFRQPQHF	TGTGCCAGCAGCTTAAGGGGCCCAGGGTTTCGGCAGCCCCAGCATTTT	TRBV11-3	many	TRBJ1-5	NA	16
CATARREVIPQYF	TGTGCCACCGCTCGGCGGGAGGTCATTCCCCAGTACTTC	TRBV6-2/TRBV6-3	NA	TRBJ2-5	TRBD2	13
CASIRGAGEAFF	TGTGCCAGCATCAGGGGCGCGGGTGAAGCTTTCTTT	TRBV12-3/TRBV12-4	many	TRBJ1-1	NA	12
CASSYRLASGYEQYF	TGTGCCAGCAGTTACCGACTAGCGTCGGGCTACGAGCAGTACTTC	TRBV12-3/TRBV12-4	many	TRBJ2-7	TRBD2	15
CASSPYPGGSYEQYF	TGTGCCAGCAGTCCGTATCCAGGGGGCTCCTACGAGCAGTACTTC	TRBV6-1	many	TRBJ2-7	TRBD1	15
CASGQGYNSPLHF	TGTGCCAGCGGACAGGGGTATAATTCACCCCTCCACTTT	TRBV6-1	NA	TRBJ1-6	TRBD1	13
CASSSRIYEQYF	TGTGCCAGCAGTTCAAGAATATACGAGCAGTACTTC	TRBV28	many	TRBJ2-7	NA	12
CSATGLNRPQETQYF	TGCAGTGCCACCGGTTTGAATCGCCCTCAAGAGACCCAGTACTTC	TRBV20-1	many	TRBJ2-5	NA	15
CASSFMDRGGYTF	TGTGCCAGCAGTTTCATGGACAGGGGAGGCTACACCTTC	TRBV27	many	TRBJ1-2	TRBD1	13
CASSSPGPGEQYF	TGTGCCAGCAGTTCACCCGGGCCGGGGGAGCAGTACTTC	TRBV27	NA	TRBJ2-7	NA	13
CASINLGALNTEAFF	TGTGCCAGCATTAACCTCGGGGCGCTTAACACTGAAGCTTTCTTT	TRBV12-3/TRBV12-4	few	TRBJ1-1	NA	15
CSASRGRVVETQYF	TGCAGTGCTAGCCGAGGGAGGGTAGTGGAGACCCAGTACTTC	TRBV20-1	NA	TRBJ2-5	TRBD2	14
CAWVPFGTSDGYTF	TGTGCCTGGGTCCCCTTCGGGACGTCGGATGGCTACACCTTC	TRBV30	many	TRBJ1-2	NA	14
CASSPWDRGSRVNTEAFF	TGTGCCAGCAGCCCTTGGGACAGGGGGAGTAGGGTGAACACTGAAGCTTTCTTT	TRBV7-2	many	TRBJ1-1	TRBD1	18